The 26 T cell receptor beta chains below all came from one sample that was sequenced in a study of blood T cell repertoires in COVID-19 (dated by TCRdb to about 2020). Receptor amplification or capture employed the immunoSEQ multiplex PCR assay. As stored in TCRdb, this immuneACCESS dataset retains in-frame rearrangements with V and J assigned. A fraction of the clones does not appear; measured against another copy, unresolved V genes explain less than half of the discrepancy, and the remainder lacks a known reason. This sample gives 250,000 to 300,000 clones in total; about 90% of them show up just once. The ten largest account for 1.2% of the sample. Sequenced sample: PBMCs or T cells enriched from blood (not recorded which). The receptors shown here come from a human donor in a cohort exposed to, infected with or recovered from COVID-19 (not recorded which). The donor label of this sample is uncertain.

Notes on this clone: The same CDR3 also results from other DNA sequences found in this sample. The rearrangement links TRBV5-1 to TRBJ2-3; 8 bases align to TRBD2. Germline CDR1 is SGHRS and CDR2 is YFSETQ. CDR3 size: 14 residues. V gave up 0 bases and J gave up 3 bases; unmatched junction bases: 0. The CDR3 DNA reads as TGCGCCAGCAGCTTGGGACTAGCGACAGATACGCAGTATTTT. Its protein product is CASSLGLATDTQYF.

The chain recombines TRBV6-6 with TRBJ1-1; D may be TRBD1 (5 bases). The CDR3 covers 16 residues. Germline CDR1 is MNHNY and CDR2 is SVGAGI (reference sequence). With 0 bases removed from V and 5 bases from J, the gap between germline ends came to 16 bases. The chain's CDR3 is CASSYSRLGPLTEAFF. The CDR3 nucleotides are TGTGCCAGCAGTTACTCGAGACTGGGGCCCTTGACTGAAGCTTTCTTT.

The V and J genes are TRBV7-6 and TRBJ2-7, with D unresolved. CDR3 length: 13 residues. From germline, CDR1 is SGHVS and CDR2 FNYEAQ. Trimming took off 1 base at V and 3 bases at J, with 7 bases between the two ends. This chain's CDR3 is CASSLERVYEQYF. CDR3 nucleotide sequence: TGTGCCAGCAGCTTAGAACGAGTCTACGAGCAGTACTTC.

The V and J genes are TRBV7-2 and TRBJ2-7, with 7 nucleotides matching TRBD2. The CDR3 loop spans 13 amino acids. V dropped 3 bases and J dropped 5; count of bases not matched to a gene: 4. Germline lookup yields CDR1 SGHTA and CDR2 FQGNSA. For the CDR3, the DNA is TGTGCCAGCAGCTTTGCGGGGGAGGACGAGCAGTACTTC. It is translated as CASSFAGEDEQYF.

The chain carries TRBV14 and TRBJ1-1, with unresolved D. Germline V gene lookup returns CDR1 SGHDN and CDR2 FVKESK. Trimming removed 3 bases from V and 6 bases from J, with 11 bases in between. The CDR3 has 13 amino acids. DNA of the CDR3: TGTGCCAGCAGCCAGGGCGGGTCAGCTGAAGCTTTCTTT. Protein product: CASSQGGSAEAFF.

Of note for this clone: Other DNA sequences in the same sample also yield this CDR3. The rearrangement joins TRBV5-4 to TRBJ1-2, with TRBD1 as a possible D gene (5 bases). Germline V CDR1 and CDR2: SGHNT, YYREEE (reference sequence). There are 12 residues in the CDR3. V was trimmed by 4 bases and J by 4 bases, leaving 8 bases between them. CDR3: CASSPGGYGYTF. The CDR3 DNA sequence: TGTGCCAGCAGCCCCGGGGGCTATGGCTACACCTTC.

The table lists this clone with a count of one. The V and J genes are TRBV19 and TRBJ1-6; D is ambiguous. V gave up 5 bases and J gave up 1 base, with 9 bases separating them. Germline values: CDR1 LNHDA, CDR2 SQIVND (reference sequence). The CDR3 runs to 15 residues. The chain's CDR3 is CASSSEVSYNSPLHF. CDR3 DNA sequence: TGTGCCAGTAGTTCCGAGGTTTCCTATAATTCACCCCTCCACTTT.

The chain employs TRBV7-2 and TRBJ2-1; TRBD2 matches 16 bases. CDR3 length: 16 amino acids. V lost 5 bases, J lost 8 bases, and 6 bases stayed unmatched. CDR1 is SGHTA and CDR2 is FQGNSA in the germline V gene. In DNA, the CDR3 is TGTGCCAGCAGCCAGGGACTAGCGGGGGGGCTTTATGAGCAGTTCTTC. Protein sequence: CASSQGLAGGLYEQFF.

The rearrangement uses TRBV24-1 and TRBJ2-3; D gene uncertain. The CDR3 sequence is 13 residues long. The V end lost 1 base, the J end lost 7 bases, and 8 bases lay between the germline ends. From germline, CDR1 is KGHDR and CDR2 SFDVKD. CDR3 coding DNA: TGTGCCACCAGTGATTTCCAGGCCTATACGCAGTATTTT. It is translated as CATSDFQAYTQYF.

This clone was picked up a small number of times. The chain has TRBV6-2 or TRBV6-3 and TRBJ2-1; D not certain. Between the trimmed V and J ends, which lost 2 bases and 8 bases, there was a span of 7 bases. Germline values: CDR1 MNHEY, CDR2 SVGEGT. The CDR3 loop spans 12 amino acids. CDR3 loop: CASSYVQYEQFF. The CDR3, as DNA: TGTGCCAGCAGTTACGTCCAGTATGAGCAGTTCTTC.

V gene TRBV7-3 combines with J gene TRBJ1-3; D perhaps matches TRBD1 (5 bases). Germline V CDR1 and CDR2: SGHTA, FQGTGA. Trimming shortened V by 3 bases and J by 3 bases, and 9 bases separated the two germline ends. The CDR3 extends over 14 amino acids. The CDR3 is CASSLSGFGNTIYF. CDR3 DNA: TGTGCCAGCAGCTTGTCAGGGTTTGGAAACACCATATATTTT.

This chain joins TRBV4-3 and TRBJ2-1; TRBD1 is a possible D gene (6 bases). The CDR3 sequence is 17 residues long. Trimming pared 1 base from V and 9 bases from J, leaving 22 bases between. Germline V CDR1 and CDR2: LGHNA, YSLEER. Here the CDR3 DNA reads TGCGCCAGCAGCCAAGTCCCCCAACGGACAGCTAGGACTGAGCAGTTCTTC. It translates to CASSQVPQRTARTEQFF.

V usage is TRBV5-1 and J usage is TRBJ2-5, with TRBD2 matching over 7 bases. The CDR3 loop spans 15 amino acids. Germline-derived CDR1 and CDR2 are SGHRS and YFSETQ. V shed 4 bases and J 1 base; nucleotides not matched to a gene: 7. As DNA, the CDR3 is TGCGCCAGCAGCCAGGGAGGGTCGGGCCAAGAGACCCAGTACTTC. It is translated as CASSQGGSGQETQYF.

The chain carries TRBV4-1 and TRBJ1-2; 8 nucleotides agree with TRBD1. Unmatched junction bases numbered 15, after V lost 0 bases and J lost 3 bases. The CDR3 spans 19 residues. Germline CDR1 MGHRA, CDR2 YSYEKL. In nucleotides, the CDR3 is TGCGCCAGCAGCCAAGATTTTGAGACAGGGGTCGACGTGGACTATGGCTACACCTTC. It codes for CASSQDFETGVDVDYGYTF.

The gene calls are TRBV6-1 and TRBJ2-3; perhaps TRBD2 as D (6 bases). V was shortened by 3 bases and J by 0 bases, with 10 bases between the two germline ends. The CDR3 spans 15 residues. Germline assignment: CDR1 MNHNS and CDR2 SASEGT. CDR3: CASSDGGTSTDTQYF. CDR3 nucleotides: TGTGCCAGCAGTGATGGAGGGACTAGCACAGATACGCAGTATTTT.

This chain links TRBV5-5 with TRBJ1-4; TRBD1 is a possible D gene (5 bases). This CDR3 has 14 residues. The germline V gene has CDR1 SGHKS and CDR2 YYEKEE (reference sequence). The germline V and J ends were trimmed by 4 bases and 5 bases, with 12 bases remaining between them. CDR3 protein: CASSQGLLNEKLFF. DNA of the CDR3: TGTGCCAGCAGCCAGGGTCTTCTAAATGAAAAACTGTTTTTT.

On this clone: The limits of the CDR3 on the DNA are not certain, so only TCRdb's listed CDR3 is given. CDR3 sequence: CASSVAPGTENTEAFF. The chain links TRBV12-1 to TRBJ1-1; TRBD1 is the table's D call and was not checked against the DNA. TRBV12-1 is shown as a pseudogene. The CDR3 length is 16 residues, termini included.

This clone was seen just once. J is TRBJ2-5 and V is TRBV19, with 9 bases matching TRBD2. The germline V gene has CDR1 LNHDA and CDR2 SQIVND (reference sequence). The CDR3 has 16 amino acids. Trimming took 5 bases from V and 4 from J; bases not matched to a gene: 11. The CDR3 loop reads CASSASGGWGGETQYF. The CDR3 coding sequence is TGTGCCAGTAGTGCGAGCGGGGGGTGGGGAGGAGAGACCCAGTACTTC.

This rearrangement joins TRBV27 to TRBJ1-2; 8 nucleotides agree with TRBD1. Trimming removed 8 bases from V and 8 bases from J; junction bases left unmatched: 10. This CDR3 has 13 residues. Germline CDR1 and CDR2: MNHEY and SMNVEV (reference sequence). Here the CDR3 DNA reads TGTGCCAGCCGACCTTTGGGGGACAGGGGCTACACCTTC. Encoded protein: CASRPLGDRGYTF.

V gene TRBV19 combines with J gene TRBJ2-2; no firm D call. The CDR3 covers 14 residues. Germline-derived CDR1 and CDR2 are LNHDA and SQIVND (reference sequence). Trimming stripped 0 bases from V and 3 bases from J, with 5 bases between. The CDR3 here is CASSIESDTGELFF. CDR3 bases: TGTGCCAGTAGTATAGAGTCCGACACCGGGGAGCTGTTTTTT.

The rearrangement uses TRBV14 and TRBJ1-1; no reliable D call. The CDR3 has 13 amino acids. V was cut by 0 bases and J by 7 bases, with 9 bases left in between. CDR1 is SGHDN, CDR2 FVKESK, per germline. The CDR3 is CASSQDLPDEAFF. In DNA form, the CDR3 reads TGTGCCAGCAGCCAAGATCTCCCAGATGAAGCTTTCTTT. Full variable domain (outside the CDR3, taken from reference TRBV14 and TRBJ1-1): EAGVTQFPSHSVIEKGQTVTLRCDPISGHDNLYWYRRVMGKEIKFLLHFVKESKQDESGMPNNRFLAERTGGTYSTLKVQPAELEDSGVYFCASSQDLPDEAFFGQGTRLTVV.

The DNA for the CDR3 is TGTGCCAGCAGCTCCCAGACAGGGGGCGGAAGGGCCCAGCATTTT. It is translated as CASSSQTGGGRAQHF. The chain joins TRBV7-2 to TRBJ1-5; 10 bases are shared with TRBD1. V shed 4 bases and J 11 bases; nucleotides not matched to a gene: 11. Germline CDR1 is SGHTA and CDR2 is FQGNSA. CDR3 length: 15 residues.

This clone has only one observation. The chain combines TRBV27 with TRBJ1-5, with TRBD1 as a possible D gene (6 bases). The CDR3 has 13 residues. Trimming removed 6 bases from V and 3 bases from J, with 9 bases in between. Germline loops: CDR1 MNHEY, CDR2 SMNVEV (reference sequence). In DNA, the CDR3 is TGTGCCAGCAGGACAGGAGTCAATCAGCCCCAGCATTTT. It is translated as CASRTGVNQPQHF.

The chain is built from TRBV11-2 and TRBJ2-3; 7 bases line up with TRBD2. Germline lookup yields CDR1 SGHAT and CDR2 FQNNGV. The junction had 6 bases not matched to a gene; V was cut back by 4 bases and J by 2 bases. The CDR3 has 15 residues. DNA for the CDR3: TGTGCCAGCAGCTATGGACTAGGGAACACAGATACGCAGTATTTT. This codes for CASSYGLGNTDTQYF.

The rearrangement links TRBV25-1 to TRBJ2-7; TRBD1 aligns across 9 bases. With V trimmed by 4 bases and J by 4 bases, 2 bases remained unmatched. The length of the CDR3 is 13 residues. Germline V gives CDR1 MGHDK, CDR2 SYGVNS. CDR3 in DNA: TGTGCCAGCAGTGGAGGACAGGGGTACGAGCAGTACTTC. Translation gives CASSGGQGYEQYF.

The V and J genes are TRBV7-2 and TRBJ2-2; perhaps TRBD1 as D (6 bases). Between the trimmed V and J ends, which lost 3 bases and 1 base, there was a span of 6 bases. This CDR3 is 14 amino acids long. Germline V lookup: CDR1 SGHTA, CDR2 FQGNSA. The CDR3 reads CASSLGQNTGELFF. The DNA for the CDR3 is TGTGCCAGCAGCTTGGGACAGAACACCGGGGAGCTGTTTTTT. The entire variable domain, with the rest obtained from reference TRBV7-2 and TRBJ2-2, is as follows: GAGVSQSPSNKVTEKGKDVELRCDPISGHTALYWYRQSLGQGLEFLIYFQGNSAPDKSGLPSDRFSAERTGGSVSTLTIQRTQQEDSAVYLCASSLGQNTGELFFGEGSRLTVL.